What follows describes a single TCR beta chain. Its antigen is as yet unknown. The sample comes from a study of OX40 agonist ivuxolimab in advanced cancers. Study background: Earlier anti-PD-1, anti-PD-L1 or anti-CTLA-4 therapy was permitted; 35% to 50% had received some.

Assay: immunoSEQ multiplex PCR; the TCRdb copy retains only in-frame clones and omits some. In the table there are about 64,000 clones, about 90% of which are singletons. General study results and limits: Several nonresponders also turned out to have low normalized T-cell clonal expansion. The study found among the lowest clonal expansion in partial responders at 0.1-3.0 mg/kg.

The germline V gene has CDR1 SGHDN and CDR2 FVKESK. Trimming removed 2 bases at V and 4 bases at J, with 12 bases between. The CDR3 loop spans 15 amino acids. The rearrangement uses TRBV14 and TRBJ2-1, with D unclear. The sample consisted of CD4+ or CD8+ T cells sorted from blood, taken in a trial of the OX40 agonist ivuxolimab. The sequence derives from an adult with an advanced solid tumor such as melanoma, head and neck, liver or kidney cancer. The CDR3 bases are TGTGCCAGCAGCCAAAGGCTGGGGTTGTACAATGAGCAGTTCTTC. It is translated as CASSQRLGLYNEQFF.